The sequence of this T cell receptor beta chain was determined in a study of T-cell memory formation after mild COVID-19. Study results and limitations: Researchers report contracting CD4+ clones mostly in CM and EM, with CD8+ clones in EMRA.

The germline V gene encodes CDR1 SGHRS and CDR2 YFSETQ. The V end was cut by 4 bases, the J end by 1 base, with 12 bases between. The CDR3 totals 14 residues. TCRdb processed the 5' RACE reads anew with MiXCR; each CDR3 protein has one entry. The sample has 200,000 to 250,000 distinct CDR3 sequences, around 30% seen once; the top ten hold roughly 11%. This clonotype appeared a few times. No antigen is known for it. The V call is TRBV5-1, the J call TRBJ2-7, with a possible D match to TRBD2 (5 bases). The sequence came from an adult woman who had mild COVID-19 (a few samples of this study predate the infection). Cell type and time point are not known. The sample consisted of PBMCs or a T cell subset sorted from them (not recorded which). The CDR3 here is CASSPGAGSYEQYF. DNA for the CDR3: TGCGCCAGCAGCCCTGGTGCGGGTTCCTACGAGCAGTACTTC. Based on the CDR3 plus reference TRBV5-1 and TRBJ2-7, the full variable domain is KAGVTQTPRYLIKTRGQQVTLSCSPISGHRSVSWYQQTPGQGLQFLFEYFSETQRNKGNFPGRFSGRQFSNSRSEMNVSTLELGDSALYLCASSPGAGSYEQYFGPGTRLTVT.